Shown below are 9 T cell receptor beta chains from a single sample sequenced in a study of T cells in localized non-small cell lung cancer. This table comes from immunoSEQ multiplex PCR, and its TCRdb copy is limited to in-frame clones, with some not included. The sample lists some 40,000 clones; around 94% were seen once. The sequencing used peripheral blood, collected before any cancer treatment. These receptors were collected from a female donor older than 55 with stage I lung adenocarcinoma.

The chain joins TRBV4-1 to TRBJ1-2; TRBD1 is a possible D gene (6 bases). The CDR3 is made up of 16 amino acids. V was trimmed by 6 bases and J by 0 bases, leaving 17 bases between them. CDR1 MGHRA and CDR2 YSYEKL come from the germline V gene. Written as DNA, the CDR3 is TGCGCCAGCAGTCACTTCTTTCGGACAGCTAACTATGGCTACACCTTC. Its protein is CASSHFFRTANYGYTF.

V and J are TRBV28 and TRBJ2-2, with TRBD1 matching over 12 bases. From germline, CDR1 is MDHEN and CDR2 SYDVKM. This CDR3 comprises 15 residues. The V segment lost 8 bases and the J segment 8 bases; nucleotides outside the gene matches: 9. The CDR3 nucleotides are TGTGCCAGCCTTACAGGGACAGGGGGCATAGGGGAGCTGTTTTTT. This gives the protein CASLTGTGGIGELFF.

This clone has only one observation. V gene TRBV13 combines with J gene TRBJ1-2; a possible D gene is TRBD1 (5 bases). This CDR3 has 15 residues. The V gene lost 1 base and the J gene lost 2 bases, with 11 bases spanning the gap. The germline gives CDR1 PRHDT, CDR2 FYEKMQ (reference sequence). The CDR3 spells CASSLVGGRNYGYTF. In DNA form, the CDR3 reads TGTGCCAGCAGCTTAGTTGGGGGACGGAACTATGGCTACACCTTC.

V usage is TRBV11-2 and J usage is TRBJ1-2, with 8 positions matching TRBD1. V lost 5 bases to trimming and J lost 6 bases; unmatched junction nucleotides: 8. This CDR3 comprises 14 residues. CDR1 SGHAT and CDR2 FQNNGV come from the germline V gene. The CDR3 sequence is CASSATGTGDGYTF. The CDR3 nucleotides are TGTGCCAGCAGCGCGACCGGGACAGGAGATGGCTACACCTTC.

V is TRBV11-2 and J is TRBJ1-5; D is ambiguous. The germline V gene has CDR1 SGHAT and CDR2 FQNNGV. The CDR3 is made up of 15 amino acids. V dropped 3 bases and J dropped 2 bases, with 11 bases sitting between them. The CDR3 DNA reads TGTGCCAGCAGCTTTTCTGGGGATGGCAATCAGCCCCAGCATTTT. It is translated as CASSFSGDGNQPQHF.

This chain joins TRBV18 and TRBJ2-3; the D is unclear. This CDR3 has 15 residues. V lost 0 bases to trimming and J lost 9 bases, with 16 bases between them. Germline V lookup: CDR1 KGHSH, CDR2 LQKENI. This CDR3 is CASSPPSLSAPTQYF. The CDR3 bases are TGTGCCAGCTCACCACCGAGCCTTTCGGCCCCCACGCAGTATTTT.

The CDR3 loop reads CASSIQADLYGYTF. CDR3 bases: TGTGCCAGCAGCATACAGGCCGACCTCTATGGCTACACCTTC. The gene calls are TRBV6-6 and TRBJ1-2; perhaps TRBD1 as D (5 bases). Germline lookup yields CDR1 MNHNY and CDR2 SVGAGI (reference sequence). The CDR3 runs to 14 residues. The V gene lost 6 bases and the J gene lost 4 bases, with 15 bases spanning the gap.

CDR3 in amino acids: CASKNGGVGTDYGYTF. The CDR3 DNA is TGTGCCAGCAAAAACGGGGGGGTAGGGACTGACTATGGCTACACCTTC. The rearrangement uses TRBV28 and TRBJ1-2; a possible D gene is TRBD1 (5 bases). The CDR3 is 16 residues long. Looked up from germline, CDR1 is MDHEN and CDR2 is SYDVKM. With 7 bases removed from V and 3 bases from J, the gap between germline ends came to 21 bases.

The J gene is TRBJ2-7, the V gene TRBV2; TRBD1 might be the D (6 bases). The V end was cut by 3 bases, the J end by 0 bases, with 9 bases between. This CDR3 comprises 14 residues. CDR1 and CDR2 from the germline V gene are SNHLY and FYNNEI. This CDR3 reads CASSDMGASYEQYV. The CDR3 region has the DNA TGTGCCAGCAGTGATATGGGGGCCTCCTACGAGCAGTACGTC.